The TCR beta chain under discussion was sequenced for a study of shared clonotypes between healthy human individuals. Study-wide findings and caveats: In contrast to clonotypes shared by all four donors, non-shared clonotypes had lower generation probabilities.

V was pared by 2 bases and J by 2 bases, with 10 bases between. The CDR3 sequence is 15 residues long. Looked up from germline, CDR1 is MNHEY and CDR2 is SVGAGI. In the case of this clone: The antigen remains undetermined.

CD8 cells regarded as naive lacked CD45RO, were positively chosen for CCR7, and omitted terminally differentiated effector memory CD45RA+ cells. Over several immunoSEQ plates, each subset's genomic DNA was distributed in even portions. Profiling relied on immunoSEQ multiplex PCR, and the TCRdb table lists in-frame clones only, not all of them. The table lists some 2.1 million clones, 93% of them singletons, with 1.5% to 2% in the top ten. Sequencing used naive CD8+ T cells from PBMCs. V usage is TRBV6-5 and J usage is TRBJ2-1; no reliable D call. This receptor was obtained from a man in his late teens or twenties in good health. Some clones in this sample may be carry-over from other donors' samples. This CDR3 reads CASSYEAVAYNEQFF. Written as DNA, the CDR3 is TGTGCCAGCAGTTACGAGGCAGTCGCCTACAATGAGCAGTTCTTC.